These 5 T cell receptor beta chains were sequenced from one sample in a study of blood T cell repertoires in COVID-19. Using immunoSEQ multiplex PCR, the repertoire was profiled, and TCRdb retains in-frame clones only, with some absent. Here the sample spans about 110,000 clones, 76% being singletons. Source material: peripheral blood. These receptors originate from a man at least 80 years old with COVID-19, enrolled during active disease.

Worth noting for this clone: Other DNA sequences in the sample encode the same CDR3. V and J are TRBV28 and TRBJ1-6; 8 bases fit TRBD1. V lost 6 bases, J lost 5 bases, and 3 bases stayed unmatched. This CDR3 is built from 14 residues. Germline loops: CDR1 MDHEN, CDR2 SYDVKM. The CDR3 nucleotides read TGTGCCAGCAGCTCGACAGGGGATAATTCACCCCTCCACTTT. Residues: CASSSTGDNSPLHF. Variable domain in full (rest from reference TRBV28 and TRBJ1-6): DVKVTQSSRYLVKRTGEKVFLECVQDMDHENMFWYRQDPGLGLRLIYFSYDVKMKEKGDIPEGYSVSREKKERFSLILESASTNQTSMYLCASSSTGDNSPLHFGNGTRLTVT.

This sequence joins TRBV6-2 or TRBV6-3 and TRBJ2-7; TRBD2 agrees at 8 bases. The CDR3 runs to 15 residues. The trim removed 5 bases at V and 3 bases at J, leaving 9 bases unmatched. Per the germline V gene, CDR1 is MNHEY and CDR2 is SVGEGT. CDR3 amino acids: CASSERLAGIYEQYF. The CDR3 DNA sequence: TGTGCCAGCAGTGAGCGTTTAGCGGGAATCTACGAGCAGTACTTC.

About this clone itself: At one of its ends the junction is not consistent with the germline gene, which may arise from a read error. CDR3 amino acids: CASSLTGGTLIF. The CDR3 region has the DNA TGTGCCAGCAGCTTGACAGGGGGCACTTTAATCTTC. V gene TRBV7-9 combines with J gene TRBJ2-1; the match to TRBD1 covers 10 bases. From germline, CDR1 is SEHNR and CDR2 FQNEAQ (reference sequence). This CDR3 spans 12 amino acids.

The chain employs TRBV5-1 and TRBJ2-7; 10 bases match TRBD1. Losses at the gene ends were 1 base for V and 1 base for J; bases not matched to a gene: 8. Germline CDR1 reads SGHRS; CDR2 reads YFSETQ. CDR3 length: 17 amino acids. The chain's CDR3 is CASSLRLRQGASYEQYF. CDR3 coding DNA: TGCGCCAGCAGCTTGCGGTTGAGACAGGGGGCATCCTACGAGCAGTACTTC.

V is TRBV10-3 and J is TRBJ2-1; 11 bases line up with TRBD2. CDR3 length equals 18 residues. The V and J ends lost 2 bases and 6 bases, in that order; junction bases with no gene match: 12. The germline gives CDR1 ENHRY, CDR2 SYGVKD. CDR3 nucleotides: TGTGCCATCAGTGAGGGGCCTACCTCTAGCGGGAGGAGCAATGAGCAGTTCTTC. Its translation is CAISEGPTSSGRSNEQFF.